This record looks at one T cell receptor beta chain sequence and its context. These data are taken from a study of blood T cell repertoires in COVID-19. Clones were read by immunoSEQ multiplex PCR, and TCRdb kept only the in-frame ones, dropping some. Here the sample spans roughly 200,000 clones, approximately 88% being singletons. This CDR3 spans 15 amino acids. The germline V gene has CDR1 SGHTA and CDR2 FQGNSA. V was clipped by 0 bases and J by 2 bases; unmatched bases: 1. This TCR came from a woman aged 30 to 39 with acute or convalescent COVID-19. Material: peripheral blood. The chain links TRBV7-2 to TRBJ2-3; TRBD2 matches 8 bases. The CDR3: CASSLASGNTDTQYF. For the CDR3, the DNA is TGTGCCAGCAGCTTAGCTAGCGGGAACACAGATACGCAGTATTTT.